This TCR beta chain comes out of a study of blood T cells in healthy people across ages (dated by TCRdb to about 2015). Background on the whole study: In model experiments, roughly one uniquely barcoded TCR beta cDNA molecule per two T cells was captured by template switching. To avoid experimental bias, donors of different ages were randomly spread across the sequencing lanes. The study analyzed two additional independent replicas of 1 million unique cDNA reads from the same blood draw for two donors, one aged 18 to 30 and one aged 80 or older. Four age groups were formed from the donors: young (average approximately 15 years), middle-aged (just under 40), aged (around 62) and long-lived (less than 85). Using deep sequencing normalized with unique cDNA molecular identifiers, the study measured how TCR beta repertoire diversity changes with age. The investigation overall reported the following: A strong correlation was found between observed TCR beta diversity and the percentage of naive T cells measured by flow cytometry. Bulk unsorted PBMC profiling prevented conclusive comparison of naive and antigen-experienced compartments. The CMV infection status of donors was not known, potentially confounding age-related changes in expanded clonotypes. Compared with the aged group, the long-lived group had more naive CD4+ T cells, fewer expanded clones and increased TCR diversity, a pattern suggesting age selection. As age increased, observed TCR beta diversity per million T cells dropped in a roughly linear way, and a significant reduction was already evident by age approximately 40. Estimates of total diversity from one million sequenced T cells were regarded as lower bounds and underestimates.

The donors were a few dozen Caucasian individuals from Russia, aged 6 to 90 years, who were systemically healthy. Each donor gave around 9.9 milliliters of peripheral blood, collected into EDTA-treated Vacutainer tubes. Ficoll-Paque density-gradient centrifugation was used to isolate PBMCs, with at least 6.5 million obtained per sample. Total RNA, at least 5 micrograms per sample, was extracted from PBMCs with Trizol reagent. For every donor, flow cytometry on a PBMC aliquot measured the percentage of naive CD45RAhigh/CD27high T cells. The protocol used for the library was 5' RACE. The sequencer listed for this sample is Illumina HiSeq 2500. A second roughly 6 to 12 cycle PCR used a sample-barcoded 5' primer and a J-beta primer mix. A template-switch 5' adaptor carrying 12 random nucleotides introduced a unique molecular identifier onto each TCR beta cDNA molecule. Each sample yielded at least 2.5 million CDR3-containing paired-end reads. The Mint cDNA synthesis kit, primed by a TRBC-specific oligonucleotide, was used to synthesize first-strand cDNA from all RNA. Following uracil-DNA glycosylase treatment, all cDNA underwent a first 18-cycle PCR with the universal primers M1SS and BC2_uni_R. On the authors' methods: For normalization, 1 million high-quality reads were randomly selected from each sample, with every read carrying a distinct molecular identifier. Reads with shared molecular identifiers were discarded instead of being binned into consensus sequences. CDR3 identification, clonotype clustering and error correction used MiTCR with a Q25 quality threshold and the strictest error-elimination algorithm. A nonparametric unseen species model with Euler transformation was used to estimate a lower bound on total TCR beta diversity. TCRdb applied fastp at Q25 and MiXCR to the public reads, then kept only in-frame beta chains. Records with the same CDR3 protein are collapsed into one entry carrying the most frequent genes and DNA. The V and J calls were determined by TCRdb, not by the authors. The sample table contains fewer than 2,000,000 distinct CDR3 sequences; only one count was recorded for 30% to 40% of them. The top ten clonotypes cover 11% of the sample.

A word on this clonotype: Its antigen is currently not known. One base away there is no much larger clone; base qualities are not given.

Via the germline V gene (reference sequence), CDR1 is LGHDT and CDR2 YNNKEL. V gives up 0 bases and J gives up 15 bases, and the segment between their germline ends measures 27 bases. There are 17 amino acids in the CDR3, from cysteine to phenylalanine inclusive. Of all the DNA, just the CDR3 is kept, 51 bases in frame from base 1. Sequencing was carried out using blood. Recombination linked TRBV3-1 to TRBJ2-4; the D gene may be TRBD1 or TRBD2, since each aligns over 6 bases. This receptor was obtained from a woman in her twenties or thirties in good health. The CDR3 sequence is CASSQDEVGRTLEGGYF. The DNA is TGTGCCAGCAGCCAAGATGAGGTGGGACGGACCCTCGAGGGGGGGTACTTC.